Ten or more counts support the clone carrying this TCR beta chain. The source of the sample is a study of T cells in Graves' hyperthyroidism and ophthalmopathy. Using RNA transcripts as the source, TCR beta CDR3 regions were amplified. TCR CDR3 underwent first-round RT-PCR with the HTBI primer set. TCRdb reprocessed the multiplex PCR reads with MiXCR, giving one entry per CDR3 protein. The sample lists roughly 650,000 distinct CDR3 sequences; 16% were seen once. The CDR3 spans 16 residues. V lost 0 bases and J lost 7, with 16 bases in between. Germline CDR1 LGHDT, CDR2 YNNKEL (reference sequence). J is TRBJ2-1 and V is TRBV3-1; weak D call: TRBD1 (5 bases). This TCR derives from a woman between 40 and 55 years old with Graves' ophthalmopathy. Sequencing was done on a sample of blood. The CDR3 loop reads CASSQDLVSGLNEQFF. The CDR3 coding sequence is TGTGCCAGCAGCCAAGATCTCGTCTCAGGGCTTAATGAGCAGTTCTTC.